The subject of this entry is one TCR beta chain. Antigen specificity is unknown. These data originate in a study of shared clonotypes between healthy human individuals. About the study: Donors, aged 18 to 49, were two women and three men. The study used three CD4 naive, three CD4 memory, two CD8 naive and one CD8 memory plate per donor.

The CDR3 totals 16 residues. Germline CDR1 and CDR2: SGHRS and YFSETQ. V was pared by 1 base and J by 2 bases, with 4 bases of the junction left unmatched. TCRdb keeps only in-frame clones here, not all; method: immunoSEQ multiplex PCR. The profile shows millions of clones, roughly 96% of them singletons. General study results and limits: Sharing across four donors was highest in naive CD4 (roughly 5%) and lowest in memory CD8 (0.4%). What naive subsets generally showed was a larger estimated richness than memory subsets showed.

The sample was naive CD4+ T cells sorted from blood. As to subset: CD45RA+ positively selected. This TCR came from a man younger than 30 in good health. The chain carries TRBV5-1 and TRBJ2-2, with 8 bases fitting TRBD2. CDR3 sequence: CASSLFAGGNTGELFF. In DNA form, the CDR3 reads TGCGCCAGCAGCTTGTTTGCGGGAGGAAACACCGGGGAGCTGTTTTTT.